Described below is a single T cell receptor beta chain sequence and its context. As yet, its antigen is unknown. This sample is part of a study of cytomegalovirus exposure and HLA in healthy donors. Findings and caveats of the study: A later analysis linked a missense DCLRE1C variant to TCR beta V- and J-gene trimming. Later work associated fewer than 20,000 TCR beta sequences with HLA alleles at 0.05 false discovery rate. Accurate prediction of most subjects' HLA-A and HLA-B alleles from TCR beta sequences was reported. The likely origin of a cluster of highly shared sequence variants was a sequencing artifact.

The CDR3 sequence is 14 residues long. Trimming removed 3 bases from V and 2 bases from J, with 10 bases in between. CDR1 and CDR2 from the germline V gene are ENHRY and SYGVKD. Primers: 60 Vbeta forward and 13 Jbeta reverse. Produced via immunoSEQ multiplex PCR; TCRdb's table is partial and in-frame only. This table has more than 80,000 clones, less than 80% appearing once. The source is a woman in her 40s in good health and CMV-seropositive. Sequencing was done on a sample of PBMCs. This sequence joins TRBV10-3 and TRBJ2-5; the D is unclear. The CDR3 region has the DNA TGTGCCATCAGTGATGGTCTAGAACAAGAGACCCAGTACTTC. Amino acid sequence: CAISDGLEQETQYF.